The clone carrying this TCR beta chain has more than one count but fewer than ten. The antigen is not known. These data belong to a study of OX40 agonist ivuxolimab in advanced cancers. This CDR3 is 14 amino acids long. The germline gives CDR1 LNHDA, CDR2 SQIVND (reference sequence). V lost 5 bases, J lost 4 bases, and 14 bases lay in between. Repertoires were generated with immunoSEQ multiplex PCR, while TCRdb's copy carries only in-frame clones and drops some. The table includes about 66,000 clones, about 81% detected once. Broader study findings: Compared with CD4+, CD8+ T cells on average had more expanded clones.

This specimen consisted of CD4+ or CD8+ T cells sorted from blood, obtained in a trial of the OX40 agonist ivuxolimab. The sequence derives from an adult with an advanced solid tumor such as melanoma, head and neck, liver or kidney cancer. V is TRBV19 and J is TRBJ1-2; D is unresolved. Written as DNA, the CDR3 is TGTGCCAGTAGTGTGCTTGATCCAGGCTATGGCTACACCTTC. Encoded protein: CASSVLDPGYGYTF.